This T cell receptor (beta chain) came from a study of T cells in women clearing cervical HPV infection. Study background: Case blood was drawn a median approximately 150 days after lesion detection.

Method: immunoSEQ multiplex PCR; TCRdb's copy keeps in-frame clones and lacks some. This table lists tens of thousands of clones. Turning to this clone: The antigen is not known. The read halts 3 residues ahead of the CDR3 end, with the missing end drawn from the germline J gene.

Study-level points and caveats: Repertoire richness, not evenness, was significantly elevated in CIN3+ cases versus controls.

CDR3 length equals 14 residues. The V gene's germline CDR1 is SGHKS and CDR2 YYEKEE (reference sequence). J lost 5 bases, V lost 2 bases, and 6 bases had no gene match. The sample comprised blood buffy coat. The clonotype originates from a woman between 18 and 70 years old with a cervical HPV16 infection that either progressed to CIN3+ or cleared (not recorded which). The V gene is TRBV5-5, the J gene TRBJ2-7; 8 positions match TRBD1. CDR3 DNA (partial): TGTGCCAGCAGCTTTGGGACAGGCAGGGACGAG. It is translated as CASSFGTGRDE. The full CDR3 is CASSFGTGRDEQYF.